A selection of T cell receptor beta chains follows, all from one sample in a study of early T cells in non-severe SARS-CoV-2 infection. In TCRdb, the 5' RACE reads were re-called with MiXCR into one record per CDR3 protein. The data show more than 70,000 distinct CDR3 sequences, 9% to 15% seen once. The sequencing sample was made of whole blood. These receptors originate from an adult who was a healthcare worker with PCR-confirmed SARS-CoV-2 infection or an uninfected control (not recorded which). Both conserved end residues are part of each CDR3. Each record gives: D gene, clone size, J gene, V gene, CDR3 protein, CDR3 DNA. D genes are given only for firm matches. The size entry is marked missing in some rows and otherwise reads once, few, many or a size class.

>TRBD2|many|TRBJ2-3|TRBV7-6
CASSLRGDLHFGDLTDTQYF
TGTGCCAGCAGCTTACGGGGGGACCTGCACTTTGGGGATCTAACAGATACGCAGTATTTT
>TRBD1|few|TRBJ2-1|TRBV6-6
CASSALGQGVNNEQFF
TGTGCCAGCAGTGCTCTGGGCCAGGGGGTAAACAATGAGCAGTTCTTC
>TRBD2|NA|TRBJ2-7|TRBV7-2
CASSLVGRGGSGSGHEQYF
TGTGCCAGCAGCTTAGTAGGGCGAGGTGGTAGCGGGAGTGGGCACGAGCAGTACTTC
>TRBD1|NA|TRBJ2-3|TRBV15
CATSRDKQGSQYF
TGTGCCACCAGCAGAGATAAACAGGGGTCGCAGTATTTT
>NA|few|TRBJ2-1|TRBV5-1
CASSSQLYEQFF
TGCGCCAGCAGCTCCCAACTATATGAGCAGTTCTTC
>NA|NA|TRBJ2-7|TRBV3-1
CASSQDPGFSYEQYF
TGTGCCAGCAGCCAAGACCCGGGGTTCTCCTACGAGCAGTACTTC
>TRBD2|few|TRBJ2-2|TRBV6-6
CASTTILAGLNTGELFF
TGTGCCAGCACCACAATACTAGCGGGACTCAACACCGGGGAGCTGTTTTTT
>NA|NA|TRBJ1-2|TRBV20-1
CSARGYLGWRGDGYTF
TGCAGTGCTAGAGGCTATCTGGGGTGGCGAGGCGATGGCTACACCTTC
>NA|few|TRBJ2-1|TRBV6-5
CASSQNANLLNEQFF
TGTGCCAGCAGTCAGAACGCGAACCTACTAAATGAGCAGTTCTTC
>NA|many|TRBJ1-1|TRBV4-3
CASSQSLRGQTLNTEAFF
TGCGCCAGCAGCCAATCTCTACGCGGACAGACCCTGAACACTGAAGCTTTCTTT
>TRBD1|NA|TRBJ2-6|TRBV19
CASSLGQLTGANVLTF
TGTGCCAGTAGTCTGGGACAGCTTACCGGGGCCAACGTCCTGACTTTC
>TRBD2|few|TRBJ2-1|TRBV19
CASSQGGVGTSHYNEQFF
TGTGCCAGTAGTCAAGGGGGAGTCGGGACTAGTCATTACAATGAGCAGTTCTTC
>NA|many|TRBJ2-3|TRBV7-9
CASSLLRADTQYF
TGTGCCAGCAGCTTATTACGAGCAGATACGCAGTATTTT
>TRBD1|few|TRBJ2-1|TRBV6-1
CASHLGTGGGITHNEQFF
TGTGCCAGCCATCTCGGGACAGGGGGTGGTATTACCCACAATGAGCAGTTCTTC
>NA|few|TRBJ2-7|TRBV29-1
CSVEEDGAYEQYF
TGCAGCGTTGAAGAAGACGGGGCCTACGAGCAGTACTTC
>NA|many|TRBJ2-1|TRBV20-1
CSADLTLPGEQFF
TGCAGTGCTGATCTGACTCTCCCCGGTGAGCAGTTCTTC
>TRBD2|many|TRBJ2-1|TRBV5-6
CASTPDGLAGDNEQFF
TGTGCCAGCACTCCGGACGGGTTAGCGGGGGACAATGAGCAGTTCTTC
>TRBD2|NA|TRBJ2-1|TRBV12-3/TRBV12-4
CASTSGSTYNEQFF
TGTGCCAGCACTAGCGGGAGTACCTACAATGAGCAGTTCTTC
>TRBD2|NA|TRBJ2-3|TRBV4-1
CASSQGGRGGITDTQYF
TGCGCCAGCAGCCAAGGCGGTAGGGGAGGGATCACAGATACGCAGTATTTT
>TRBD1|few|TRBJ1-6|TRBV7-3
CASSRQGNSPLHF
TGTGCCAGCAGTCGACAGGGAAATTCACCCCTCCACTTT
>TRBD2|NA|TRBJ2-1|TRBV7-2
CASSPWDGLAGVEQFF
TGTGCCAGCAGCCCCTGGGATGGGCTAGCGGGAGTTGAGCAGTTCTTC
>NA|many|TRBJ1-1|TRBV18
CASSGQSTEAFF
TGTGCCAGCTCTGGCCAAAGCACTGAAGCTTTCTTT
>NA|few|TRBJ1-5|TRBV20-1
CSAKTGNQPQHF
TGCAGTGCCAAAACAGGGAACCAGCCCCAGCATTTT
>NA|NA|TRBJ2-2|TRBV19
CASSISRPGELFF
TGTGCCAGTAGTATATCCCGCCCCGGGGAGCTGTTTTTT
>NA|few|TRBJ2-1|TRBV6-2/TRBV6-3
CASSYMRVSYNEQFF
TGTGCCAGCAGTTACATGAGGGTTTCCTACAATGAGCAGTTCTTC
>TRBD1|few|TRBJ2-3|TRBV12-5
CASGMGQGREDTQYF
TGTGCTAGTGGTATGGGACAGGGGAGAGAAGATACGCAGTATTTT
>NA|NA|TRBJ2-3|TRBV5-1
CASSLTTRTDTQYF
TGCGCCAGCAGCTTGACTACCCGCACAGATACGCAGTATTTT
>NA|NA|TRBJ2-5|TRBV5-1
CASRSGSLGGTQYF
TGCGCCAGCAGGTCCGGGAGCCTGGGGGGGACCCAGTACTTC
>NA|NA|TRBJ2-2|TRBV11-2
CASRLHASASNTGELFF
TGTGCCAGCAGACTCCATGCGAGCGCCTCGAACACCGGGGAGCTGTTTTTT
>NA|many|TRBJ2-7|TRBV11-2
CASSLGSSGSYEQYF
TGTGCCAGCAGCTTAGGGTCCAGCGGGTCCTACGAGCAGTACTTC
>NA|many|TRBJ2-7|TRBV7-9
CASSASTGEQYF
TGTGCCAGCAGCGCCTCCACAGGCGAGCAGTACTTC
>NA|NA|TRBJ1-1|TRBV5-1
CASSLLRGSEAFF
TGCGCCAGCAGCTTGCTTCGCGGTAGTGAAGCTTTCTTT
>NA|few|TRBJ1-3|TRBV5-5
CASSLVFRDSGNTIYF
TGTGCCAGCAGCTTGGTTTTCAGGGACTCTGGAAACACCATATATTTT
>TRBD2|many|TRBJ2-1|TRBV15
CATSREVAGFYNEQFF
TGTGCCACCAGCAGAGAAGTAGCGGGCTTTTACAATGAGCAGTTCTTC
>NA|once|TRBJ1-4|TRBV6-1
CASSDFHRLEKLFF
TGTGCCAGCAGTGACTTTCACCGCCTTGAAAAACTGTTTTTT
>NA|few|TRBJ2-3|TRBV20-1
CSARDPRPDTQYF
TGCAGTGCTAGAGATCCCCGGCCAGATACGCAGTATTTT
>NA|few|TRBJ2-5|TRBV29-1
CSERGPSETQYF
TGCAGCGAGAGGGGACCGAGCGAGACCCAGTACTTC
>NA|few|TRBJ2-7|TRBV3-1
CASSQGRSSYEQYF
TGTGCCAGCAGCCAAGGACGGAGCTCCTACGAGCAGTACTTC
>TRBD2|NA|TRBJ2-6|TRBV6-2/TRBV6-3
CASSTTSGRASLANSGANVLTF
TGTGCCAGCAGTACAACTAGCGGGAGGGCCTCACTAGCCAACTCTGGGGCCAACGTCCTGACTTTC
>NA|many|TRBJ2-1|TRBV7-9
CASSHVYIGQSFNEQFF
TGTGCCAGCAGCCACGTTTATATTGGACAATCGTTCAATGAGCAGTTCTTC
>TRBD2|NA|TRBJ2-1|TRBV11-2
CASSTRDYSDEQFF
TGTGCCAGCAGCACCCGGGACTATAGTGATGAGCAGTTCTTC
>TRBD2|NA|TRBJ2-2|TRBV11-2
CASSATSGRGGELFF
TGTGCCAGCAGCGCGACTAGCGGGAGAGGCGGGGAGCTGTTTTTT
>TRBD2|NA|TRBJ2-5|TRBV5-1
CASSLPSGFQETQYF
TGCGCCAGCAGCTTGCCTAGCGGGTTCCAAGAGACCCAGTACTTC
>NA|NA|TRBJ1-3|TRBV29-1
CSAKTAGNTIYF
TGCAGCGCCAAGACAGCTGGAAACACCATATATTTT
>TRBD1|NA|TRBJ2-7|TRBV20-1
CSGEDRGYEQYF
TGCAGTGGGGAGGACAGGGGATACGAGCAGTACTTC
>NA|many|TRBJ2-2|TRBV7-2
CASSSWTIATGELFF
TGTGCCAGCAGCTCCTGGACAATCGCCACCGGGGAGCTGTTTTTT
>TRBD1|NA|TRBJ1-5|TRBV27
CASSLGTATWPQHF
TGTGCCAGCAGTCTTGGGACAGCCACATGGCCCCAGCATTTT
>TRBD2|NA|TRBJ2-1|TRBV3-1
CASSQVPAGVIGYNEQFF
TGTGCCAGCAGCCAAGTACCAGCGGGAGTGATCGGCTACAATGAGCAGTTCTTC
>TRBD1|NA|TRBJ1-6|TRBV12-3/TRBV12-4
CASSGSGTGQLPLHF
TGTGCCAGCAGCGGTTCCGGGACAGGCCAACTACCCCTCCACTTT
>TRBD2|NA|TRBJ2-7|TRBV10-3
CAISERTSYEQYF
TGTGCCATCAGTGAGAGGACTAGCTACGAGCAGTACTTC
>TRBD2|few|TRBJ2-7|TRBV29-1
CSVVISGSYEQYF
TGCAGCGTTGTTATTAGCGGGAGTTACGAGCAGTACTTC
>TRBD1|NA|TRBJ2-1|TRBV29-1
CSVERGQSYNEQFF
TGCAGCGTTGAGAGGGGGCAAAGCTACAATGAGCAGTTCTTC
>NA|NA|TRBJ2-5|TRBV5-5
CASSFERLETQYF
TGTGCCAGCAGCTTCGAACGACTAGAGACCCAGTACTTC
>TRBD1|NA|TRBJ1-4|TRBV19
CASGTGRYEKLFF
TGTGCCAGTGGGACAGGCCGTTATGAAAAACTGTTTTTT
>NA|NA|TRBJ2-3|TRBV15
CATSPRGGDGTDTQYF
TGTGCCACCAGCCCGAGGGGGGGCGATGGCACAGATACGCAGTATTTT